Presented here are 6 T cell receptor beta chains from one specimen sequenced in a study of beta chain features in type 1 diabetes. Expressed TCRB transcripts got sequenced, as all isolated RNA was reverse transcribed. Repertoires were generated with immunoSEQ multiplex PCR, while TCRdb's copy carries only in-frame clones and drops some. The repertoire consists of roughly 150,000 clones, with around 10% occurring once and the leading ten covering roughly 1.9%. Sequencing used central memory CD4+ T cells from blood. The receptors come from a young man in good health.

Only a few counts were recorded for this clone. V and J are TRBV5-4 and TRBJ2-2; 12 nucleotides line up with TRBD2. With V trimmed by 5 bases and J by 7 bases, 6 bases remained unmatched. The germline CDR1 and CDR2 sequences are SGHNT and YYREEE (reference sequence). The CDR3 has 15 residues. The DNA for the CDR3 is TGTGCCAGCAGTCTAGCGGGGGGGCCGAACGGGGAGCTGTTTTTT. Translation gives CASSLAGGPNGELFF.

The genes are TRBV19 and TRBJ1-5, with D possibly being TRBD1 (5 bases). V was cut by 4 bases and J by 2 bases, with 6 bases left in between. This CDR3 contains 13 residues. CDR1 and CDR2 from the germline V gene are LNHDA and SQIVND (reference sequence). The CDR3 DNA reads TGTGCCAGTAGTACAGGGCGCAATCAGCCCCAGCATTTT. It codes for CASSTGRNQPQHF.

This chain joins TRBV7-9 and TRBJ2-7; 7 bases fit TRBD1. Trimming took 2 bases from V and 6 from J; bases not matched to a gene: 7. Germline V gives CDR1 SEHNR, CDR2 FQNEAQ (reference sequence). The CDR3 is 14 residues long. CDR3 loop: CASSLTGTVREQYF. For the CDR3, the DNA is TGTGCCAGCAGCTTAACCGGGACAGTACGCGAGCAGTACTTC.

This chain uses TRBV5-6 with TRBJ2-3; D ambiguous. The germline gives CDR1 SGHDT, CDR2 YYEEEE. Trimming left V 3 bases short and J 6 bases short, with 8 bases between. The CDR3 covers 12 residues. Here the CDR3 DNA reads TGTGCCAGCAGCTCTAAACCGGATACGCAGTATTTT. It codes for CASSSKPDTQYF.

This clone was detected many times. V is TRBV10-3 and J is TRBJ2-4; D possibly matches TRBD1 or TRBD2 (6 bases each). The CDR3 runs 14 residues. The V and J ends lost 4 bases and 4 bases respectively, with 11 bases between them. Germline V gene data show CDR1 as ENHRY and CDR2 as SYGVKD. Here the CDR3 DNA reads TGTGCCATCAGTGCAGGGGAGGAGAAAAACATTCAGTACTTC. It specifies CAISAGEEKNIQYF.

This clone was picked up many times. The J gene is TRBJ2-1, the V gene TRBV7-2; 11 nucleotides align to TRBD2. Germline trimming cut 4 bases from V and 6 bases from J; bases unmatched to any gene: 8. This CDR3 has 16 amino acids. Germline V gene sequence: CDR1 SGHTA, CDR2 FQGNSA. The CDR3 sequence is CASSSAPGLAGNEQFF. The CDR3 region has the DNA TGTGCCAGCAGCTCCGCCCCTGGACTAGCGGGCAATGAGCAGTTCTTC.